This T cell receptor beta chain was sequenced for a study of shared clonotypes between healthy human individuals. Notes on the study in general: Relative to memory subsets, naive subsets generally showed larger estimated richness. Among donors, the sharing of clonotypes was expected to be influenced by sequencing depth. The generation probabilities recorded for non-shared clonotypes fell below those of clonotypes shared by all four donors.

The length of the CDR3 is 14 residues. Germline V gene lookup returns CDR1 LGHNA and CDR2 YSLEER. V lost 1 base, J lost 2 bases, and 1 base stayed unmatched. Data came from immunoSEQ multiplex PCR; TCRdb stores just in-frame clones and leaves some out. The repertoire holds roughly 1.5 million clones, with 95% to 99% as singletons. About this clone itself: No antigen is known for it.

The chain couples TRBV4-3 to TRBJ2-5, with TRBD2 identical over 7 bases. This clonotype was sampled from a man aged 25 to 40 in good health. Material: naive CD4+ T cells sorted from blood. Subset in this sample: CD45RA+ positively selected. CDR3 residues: CASSQGLAQETQYF. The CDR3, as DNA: TGCGCCAGCAGCCAAGGACTAGCTCAAGAGACCCAGTACTTC.